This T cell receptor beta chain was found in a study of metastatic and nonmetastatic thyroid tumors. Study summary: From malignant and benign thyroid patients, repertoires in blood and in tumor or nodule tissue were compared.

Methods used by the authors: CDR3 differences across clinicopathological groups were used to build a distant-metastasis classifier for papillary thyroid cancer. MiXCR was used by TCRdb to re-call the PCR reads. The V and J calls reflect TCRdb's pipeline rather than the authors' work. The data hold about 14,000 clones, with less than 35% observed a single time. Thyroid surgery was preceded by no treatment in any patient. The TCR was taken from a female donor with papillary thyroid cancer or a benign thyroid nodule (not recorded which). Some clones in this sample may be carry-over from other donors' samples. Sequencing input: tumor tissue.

CDR3 amino acids: CASSPGQGAYEQYF. The CDR3, as DNA: TGCGCCAGCAGTCCGGGACAGGGGGCTTACGAGCAGTACTTC. The J gene is TRBJ2-7, the V gene TRBV5-1; 12 positions match TRBD1. This CDR3 contains 14 residues. V gave up 5 bases and J gave up 4 bases; unmatched junction bases: 4. Germline-derived CDR1 and CDR2 are SGHRS and YFSETQ.